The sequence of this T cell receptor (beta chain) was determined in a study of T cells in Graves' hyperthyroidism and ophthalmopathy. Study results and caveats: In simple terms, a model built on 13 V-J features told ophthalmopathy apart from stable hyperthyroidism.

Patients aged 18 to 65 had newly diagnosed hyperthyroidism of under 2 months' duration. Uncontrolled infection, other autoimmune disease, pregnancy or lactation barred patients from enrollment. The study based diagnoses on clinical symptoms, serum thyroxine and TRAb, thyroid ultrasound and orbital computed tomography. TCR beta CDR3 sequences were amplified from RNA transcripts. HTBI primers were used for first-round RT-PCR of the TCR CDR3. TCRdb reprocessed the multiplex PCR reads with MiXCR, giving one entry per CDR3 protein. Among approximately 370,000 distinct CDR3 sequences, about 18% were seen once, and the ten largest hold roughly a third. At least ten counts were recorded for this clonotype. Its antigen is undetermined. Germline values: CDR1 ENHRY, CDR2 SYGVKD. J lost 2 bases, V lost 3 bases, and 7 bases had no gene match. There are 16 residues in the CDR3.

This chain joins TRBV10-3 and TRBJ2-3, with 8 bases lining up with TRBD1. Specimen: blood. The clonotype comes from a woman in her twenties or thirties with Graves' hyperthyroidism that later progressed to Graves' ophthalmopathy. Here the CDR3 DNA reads TGTGCCATCAGTGATCGGGGACAGGAAGTCACAGATACGCAGTATTTT. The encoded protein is CAISDRGQEVTDTQYF.